Below are 2 T cell receptor beta chains sequenced from a single sample in a study of T cells in Graves' hyperthyroidism and ophthalmopathy. RNA transcripts were the template for amplifying TCR beta CDR3 regions. HTBI primers were the set used in a first-round RT-PCR of the TCR CDR3. TCRdb reprocessed the multiplex PCR reads via MiXCR and lists one record per CDR3 protein. The sample records 530,000 or so distinct CDR3 sequences, 40% to 55% being singletons. The sample comprised peripheral blood or thyroid tissue (not recorded which). The source is a woman aged 18-30 years with Graves' hyperthyroidism.

In its sample, this clonotype was seen many times. The chain is built from TRBV29-1 and TRBJ1-6; D remains ambiguous. Germline V gene lookup returns CDR1 SQVTM and CDR2 ANQGSEA. CDR3 size: 16 residues. The germline V and J ends were trimmed by 4 bases and 4 bases, with 17 bases remaining between them. As DNA, the CDR3 is TGCAGCGTTGGTCGGGATCCGATCGGGTATAATTCACCCCTCCACTTT. Protein: CSVGRDPIGYNSPLHF. The full variable domain, rest sourced from reference TRBV29-1 and TRBJ1-6, is SAVISQKPSRDICQRGTSLTIQCQVDSQVTMMFWYRQQPGQSLTLIATANQGSEATYESGFVIDKFPISRPNLTFSTLTVSNMSPEDSSIYLCSVGRDPIGYNSPLHFGNGTRLTVT.

This clonotype has a handful of counts. V and J are TRBV25-1 and TRBJ1-2, with TRBD1 as a possible D gene (5 bases). Germline assignment: CDR1 MGHDK and CDR2 SYGVNS. CDR3 length: 14 amino acids. Trimming took off 5 bases at V and 5 bases at J, with 15 bases between the two ends. The CDR3 nucleotides are TGTGCCAGCAGTTCTTCCCCAGGGAGATATGGCTACACCTTC. This translates into CASSSSPGRYGYTF.